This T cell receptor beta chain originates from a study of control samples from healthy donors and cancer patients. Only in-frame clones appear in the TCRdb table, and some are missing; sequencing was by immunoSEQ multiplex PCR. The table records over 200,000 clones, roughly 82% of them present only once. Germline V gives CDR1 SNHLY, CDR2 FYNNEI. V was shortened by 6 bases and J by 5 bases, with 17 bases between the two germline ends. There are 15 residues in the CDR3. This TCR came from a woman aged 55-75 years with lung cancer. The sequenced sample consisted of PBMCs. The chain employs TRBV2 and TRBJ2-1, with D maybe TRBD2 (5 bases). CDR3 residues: CASRVRGGPDNEQFF. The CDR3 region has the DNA TGTGCCAGCAGGGTACGGGGTGGCCCAGACAATGAGCAGTTCTTC.